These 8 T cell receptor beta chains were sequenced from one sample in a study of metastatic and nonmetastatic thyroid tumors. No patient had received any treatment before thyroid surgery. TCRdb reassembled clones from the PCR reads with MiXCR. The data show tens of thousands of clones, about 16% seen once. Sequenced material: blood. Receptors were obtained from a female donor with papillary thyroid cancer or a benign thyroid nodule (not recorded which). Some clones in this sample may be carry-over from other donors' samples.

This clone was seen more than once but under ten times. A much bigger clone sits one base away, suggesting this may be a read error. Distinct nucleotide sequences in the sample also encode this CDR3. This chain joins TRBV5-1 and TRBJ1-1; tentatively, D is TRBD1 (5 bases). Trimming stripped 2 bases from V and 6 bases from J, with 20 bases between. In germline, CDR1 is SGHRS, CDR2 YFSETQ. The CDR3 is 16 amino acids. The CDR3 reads CASSFGQGGSLAEAFF. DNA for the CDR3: TGCGCCAGCAGCTTTGGTCAGGGAGGGAGCTTAGCTGAAGCTTTCTTT.

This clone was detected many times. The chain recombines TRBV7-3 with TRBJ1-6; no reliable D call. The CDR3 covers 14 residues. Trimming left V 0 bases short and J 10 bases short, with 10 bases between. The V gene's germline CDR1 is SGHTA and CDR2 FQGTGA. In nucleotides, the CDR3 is TGTGCCAGCAGCTTAACAGGGCCAGAGTCACCCCTCCACTTT. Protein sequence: CASSLTGPESPLHF.

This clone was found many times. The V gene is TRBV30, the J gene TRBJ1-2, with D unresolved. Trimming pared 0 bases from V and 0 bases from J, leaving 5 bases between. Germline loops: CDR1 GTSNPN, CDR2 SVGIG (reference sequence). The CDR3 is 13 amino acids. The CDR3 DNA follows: TGTGCCTGGAGTGTACCACCTAACTATGGCTACACCTTC. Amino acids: CAWSVPPNYGYTF.

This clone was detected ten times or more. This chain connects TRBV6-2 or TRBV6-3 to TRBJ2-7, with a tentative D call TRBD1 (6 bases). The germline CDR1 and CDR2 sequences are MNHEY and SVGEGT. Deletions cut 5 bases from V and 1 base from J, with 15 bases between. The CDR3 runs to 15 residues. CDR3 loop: CASSTDRMSSYEQYF. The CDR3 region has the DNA TGTGCCAGCAGTACCGACAGGATGAGTTCCTACGAGCAGTACTTC.

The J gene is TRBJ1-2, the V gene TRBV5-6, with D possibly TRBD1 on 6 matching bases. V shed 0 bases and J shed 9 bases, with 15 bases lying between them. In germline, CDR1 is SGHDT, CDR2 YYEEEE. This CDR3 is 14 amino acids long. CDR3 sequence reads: CASSLEQGPRRYTF. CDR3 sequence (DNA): TGTGCCAGCAGCTTGGAACAGGGTCCCCGTCGCTACACCTTC. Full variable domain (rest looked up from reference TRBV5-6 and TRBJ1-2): DAGVTQSPTHLIKTRGQQVTLRCSPKSGHDTVSWYQQALGQGPQFIFQYYEEEERQRGNFPDRFSGHQFPNYSSELNVNALLLGDSALYLCASSLEQGPRRYTFGSGTRLTVV.

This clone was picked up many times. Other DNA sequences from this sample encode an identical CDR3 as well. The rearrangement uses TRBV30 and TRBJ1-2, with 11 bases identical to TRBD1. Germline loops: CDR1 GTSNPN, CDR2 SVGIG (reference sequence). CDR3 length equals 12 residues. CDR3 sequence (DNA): TGTGGTGCGGGACAGGGGGTGATGGGCTACACCTTC. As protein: CGAGQGVMGYTF.

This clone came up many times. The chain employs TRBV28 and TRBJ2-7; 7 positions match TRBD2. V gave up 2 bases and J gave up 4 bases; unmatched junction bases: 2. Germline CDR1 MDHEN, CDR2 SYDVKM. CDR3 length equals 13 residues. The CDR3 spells CASSLEGLYEQYF. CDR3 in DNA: TGTGCCAGCAGTTTAGAGGGACTATACGAGCAGTACTTC.

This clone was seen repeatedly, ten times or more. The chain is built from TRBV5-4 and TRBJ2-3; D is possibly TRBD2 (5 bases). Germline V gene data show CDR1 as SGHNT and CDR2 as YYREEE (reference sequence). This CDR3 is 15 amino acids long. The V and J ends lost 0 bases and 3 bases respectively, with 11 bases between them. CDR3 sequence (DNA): TGTGCCAGCAGCTTGGCCGGGGATTTAACAGATACGCAGTATTTT. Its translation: CASSLAGDLTDTQYF. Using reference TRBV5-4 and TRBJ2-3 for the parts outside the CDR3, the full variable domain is ETGVTQSPTHLIKTRGQQVTLRCSSQSGHNTVSWYQQALGQGPQFIFQYYREEENGRGNFPPRFSGLQFPNYSSELNVNALELDDSALYLCASSLAGDLTDTQYFGPGTRLTVL.